Presented here are 30 T cell receptor beta chains from one specimen sequenced in a study of shared clonotypes between healthy human individuals. Method: immunoSEQ multiplex PCR; TCRdb's copy keeps in-frame clones and lacks some. In the table there are hundreds of thousands of clones, around 77% of which are singletons. The material sequenced was PBMCs. The origin of the receptors is a woman aged 40 to 55 in good health. Some clones in this sample may be carry-over from other donors' samples.

The chain has TRBV19 and TRBJ2-5; 8 bases align to TRBD2. The CDR3 covers 17 residues. V lost 3 bases to trimming and J lost 4 bases; unmatched junction nucleotides: 13. Germline lookup yields CDR1 LNHDA and CDR2 SQIVND (reference sequence). The CDR3 here is CASSMDVTGGPGETQYF. CDR3 DNA sequence: TGTGCCAGTAGTATGGACGTAACGGGAGGGCCGGGAGAGACCCAGTACTTC.

This chain uses TRBV7-2 with TRBJ2-7; TRBD2 aligns across 7 bases. V dropped 5 bases and J dropped 0; count of bases not matched to a gene: 10. Germline V gene data show CDR1 as SGHTA and CDR2 as FQGNSA. The CDR3 consists of 16 residues. The DNA of the CDR3 is TGTGCCAGCAGCACGGGGGGACTTGCATTCTCCTACGAGCAGTACTTC. Translation: CASSTGGLAFSYEQYF.

The sample holds one count of this clone. This chain connects TRBV29-1 to TRBJ1-1, with 12 bases that match TRBD1. Looked up from germline, CDR1 is SQVTM and CDR2 is ANQGSEA. Losses at the gene ends were 6 bases for V and 6 bases for J; bases not matched to a gene: 8. This CDR3 region has 14 residues. DNA for the CDR3: TGCAGCGTAGGGACAGGGGGCGGCGGGGCTGAAGCTTTCTTT. Translating gives CSVGTGGGGAEAFF.

This clone was detected only once. The V call is TRBV29-1, the J call TRBJ2-7; TRBD1 might be the D (6 bases). Trimming stripped 6 bases from V and 1 base from J, with 16 bases between. Germline V gene lookup returns CDR1 SQVTM and CDR2 ANQGSEA. This CDR3 spans 14 amino acids. The CDR3: CSVADTGLSYEQYF. The CDR3, as DNA: TGCAGCGTCGCAGATACAGGGTTATCCTACGAGCAGTACTTC.

This chain connects TRBV2 to TRBJ1-3; no firm D call. Trimming shortened V by 8 bases and J by 2 bases, and 16 bases separated the two germline ends. Germline V gene sequence: CDR1 SNHLY, CDR2 FYNNEI. The CDR3 covers 15 residues. The CDR3, as DNA: TGTGCCAGCCGGCCGAACGACATGCCTGGAAACACCATATATTTT. It encodes CASRPNDMPGNTIYF.

The J gene is TRBJ1-2, the V gene TRBV11-2; D might be TRBD1 (5 bases). This CDR3 has 14 amino acids. In germline, CDR1 is SGHAT, CDR2 FQNNGV. Trimming left V 3 bases short and J 2 bases short, with 10 bases between. DNA for the CDR3: TGTGCCAGCAGCTTGGGGGGTTCAAACTATGGCTACACCTTC. Translating gives CASSLGGSNYGYTF.

The genes are TRBV6-1 and TRBJ1-4; 7 nucleotides match TRBD1. The germline gives CDR1 MNHNS, CDR2 SASEGT. The CDR3 has 14 amino acids. The V and J ends lost 7 bases and 1 base, in that order; junction bases with no gene match: 3. The CDR3 nucleotides are TGTGCCAGCACCGGGACAGTAACTAATGAAAAACTGTTTTTT. This gives the protein CASTGTVTNEKLFF.

For this clone: The same CDR3 arises from other DNA sequences in this sample as well. The J gene is TRBJ2-5, the V gene TRBV27, with unresolved D. CDR1 is MNHEY, CDR2 SMNVEV, per germline (reference sequence). Trimming cost V 2 bases and J 5 bases, with 3 bases left between them. The CDR3 contains 11 residues. The CDR3 DNA reads TGTGCCAGCAGTTTAAGTGAGACCCAGTACTTC. It encodes CASSLSETQYF.

About this clone: This sample includes further DNA sequences coding for the same CDR3. This rearrangement joins TRBV11-2 to TRBJ2-6; D unresolved. V gave up 6 bases and J gave up 2 bases, with 5 bases separating them. The CDR3 spans 13 residues. The germline V gene has CDR1 SGHAT and CDR2 FQNNGV. This CDR3 reads CASRRTGANVLTF. The CDR3 nucleotides are TGTGCCAGCAGGAGGACTGGGGCCAACGTCCTGACTTTC.

Regarding this clone: With a far larger clone one base away, a read error is the likely cause. The rearrangement joins TRBV6-5 to TRBJ2-7; TRBD1 matches 8 bases. Germline V gene sequence: CDR1 MNHEY, CDR2 SVGAGI. The CDR3 totals 15 residues. The CDR3: CVSRPAGTGAYEQYF. Here the CDR3 DNA reads TGTGTCAGCAGACCAGCCGGGACAGGTGCCTACGAGCAGTACTTC.

This chain links TRBV5-6 with TRBJ2-5; D perhaps matches TRBD1 (6 bases). The CDR3 runs to 16 residues. Per germline, CDR1 SGHDT and CDR2 YYEEEE. Trimming stripped 1 base from V and 2 bases from J, with 15 bases between. The CDR3 loop is CASSLLSGQGQETQYF. The CDR3 DNA sequence: TGTGCCAGCAGCTTGTTGTCAGGTCAGGGGCAAGAGACCCAGTACTTC.

The rearrangement joins TRBV9 to TRBJ2-3; 9 nucleotides match TRBD1. Germline V gives CDR1 SGDLS, CDR2 YYNGEE. The CDR3 has 15 amino acids. V trimming: 4 bases; J trimming: 2 bases; junction bases outside the gene matches: 5. The CDR3 sequence: CASSPGTGTTDTQYF. As DNA, the CDR3 is TGTGCCAGCAGCCCCGGGACAGGGACCACAGATACGCAGTATTTT.

Note on this clone: Distinct nucleotide sequences in the sample also encode this CDR3. V usage is TRBV15 and J usage is TRBJ2-5; D call uncertain. This CDR3 is built from 13 residues. V dropped 0 bases and J dropped 0 bases, with 2 bases sitting between them. In germline, CDR1 is LNHNV, CDR2 YYDKDF (reference sequence). CDR3 sequence reads: CATSRDHQETQYF. CDR3 sequence (DNA): TGTGCCACCAGCAGAGACCACCAAGAGACCCAGTACTTC.

Note on this clone: The junction shows a germline mismatch at one end, possibly a read error. Other DNA sequences within the sample encode an identical CDR3. The chain employs TRBV30 and TRBJ1-6; D is unclear. This CDR3 comprises 13 residues. CDR1 is GTSNPN and CDR2 is SVGIG in the germline V gene (reference sequence). CDR3 in amino acids: CAWSVSEDSPLHF. The CDR3 DNA sequence: TGTGCCTGGAGTGTAAGTGAGGATTCGCCCCTCCACTTT.

The CDR3 reads CSARQMNEQFF. CDR3 DNA: TGCAGTGCTAGACAGATGAATGAGCAGTTCTTC. The rearrangement joins TRBV20-1 to TRBJ2-1; D uncertain. Trimming pared 2 bases from V and 7 bases from J, leaving 6 bases between. Germline V gene lookup returns CDR1 DFQATT and CDR2 SNEGSKA (reference sequence). This CDR3 is 11 amino acids long.

Concerning this clone: This likely came from a read error, as a far larger clone is one base away. The rearrangement joins TRBV16 to TRBJ2-1, with 7 bases aligning to TRBD2. The CDR3 spans 14 residues. Per the germline V gene, CDR1 is KGHSY and CDR2 is FQNENV. In DNA, the CDR3 is TGTGCCAGCAGCCCGAGGGGAGGGTACAATGAGCGGTTCTTC. Amino acid sequence: CASSPRGGYNERFF.

The CDR3 loop is CASRPGQVVSQYF. For the CDR3, the DNA is TGCGCCAGCAGACCGGGACAGGTCGTGTCGCAGTATTTT. The V and J genes are TRBV10-2 and TRBJ2-3; 8 bases line up with TRBD1. The germline V gene encodes CDR1 WSHSY and CDR2 SAAADI. Trimming at V came to 6 bases and at J to 10 bases, leaving 9 bases not matched to a gene. The CDR3 runs 13 residues.

This clone was counted a single time. This likely stems from a read error, as it lies one base from a far larger clone. The J gene is TRBJ1-2, the V gene TRBV9; a possible D gene is TRBD1 (6 bases). Per the germline V gene, CDR1 is SGDLS and CDR2 is YYNGEE. This CDR3 is built from 14 residues. V lost 5 bases, J lost 4 bases, and 15 bases lay in between. The CDR3 nucleotides are TGTGCCAGCAGAGTACGGGGGACACCCTATGGCTACACCTTC. This encodes CASRVRGTPYGYTF. Full variable domain (missing parts from reference TRBV9 and TRBJ1-2): DSGVTQTPKHLITATGQRVTLRCSPRSGDLSVYWYQQSLDQGLQFLIQYYNGEERAKGNILERFSAQQFPDLHSELNLSSLELGDSALYFCASRVRGTPYGYTFGSGTRLTVV.

The chain employs TRBV7-9 and TRBJ2-3; maybe TRBD2 (6 bases). This CDR3 is built from 12 residues. V was cut by 8 bases and J by 5 bases, with 11 bases left in between. Germline-derived CDR1 and CDR2 are SEHNR and FQNEAQ (reference sequence). The CDR3 sequence is CASGRDGDTQYF. In DNA, the CDR3 is TGTGCCAGCGGGCGGGATGGAGATACGCAGTATTTT.

By share, this clone ranks as medium-sized. This same CDR3 is encoded by further DNA sequences in the sample. The V gene is TRBV4-2, the J gene TRBJ2-6; D unresolved. The length of the CDR3 is 15 residues. V shed 0 bases and J shed 1 base, with 4 bases lying between them. Germline CDR1 reads LGHNA; CDR2 reads YNFKEQ. The CDR3 here is CASSQEGSGANVLTF. The CDR3 DNA is TGTGCCAGCAGCCAAGAGGGGTCTGGGGCCAACGTCCTGACTTTC.

This CDR3 is CASNDGGEQYF. As DNA, the CDR3 is TGTGCCAGCAATGACGGCGGCGAGCAGTACTTC. V is TRBV6-5 and J is TRBJ2-7, with unresolved D. This CDR3 comprises 11 residues. Between the trimmed V and J ends, which lost 7 bases and 6 bases, there was a span of 10 bases. Germline-derived CDR1 and CDR2 are MNHEY and SVGAGI.

The chain carries TRBV7-2 and TRBJ2-1, with 10 bases lining up with TRBD2. In germline, CDR1 is SGHTA, CDR2 FQGNSA. CDR3 length equals 15 residues. V gave up 5 bases and J gave up 6 bases; unmatched junction bases: 7. CDR3 coding DNA: TGTGCCAGCAGCCCTTTAGCGGGAGGCCCCAATGAGCAGTTCTTC. Residues: CASSPLAGGPNEQFF.

The chain carries TRBV19 and TRBJ1-3, with D hard to call. Trimming took 4 bases from V and 2 from J, leaving 3 bases between them. Germline CDR1 reads LNHDA; CDR2 reads SQIVND (reference sequence). This CDR3 has 12 amino acids. CDR3 region: CASSTPGNTIYF. DNA for the CDR3: TGTGCCAGTAGTACCCCTGGAAACACCATATATTTT.

This clone was observed once. The rearrangement links TRBV18 to TRBJ2-2; 8 bases fit TRBD1. This CDR3 has 15 amino acids. V dropped 6 bases and J dropped 0; count of bases not matched to a gene: 3. CDR1 and CDR2 from the germline V gene are KGHSH and LQKENI. The CDR3 sequence is CASSQGQANTGELFF. The CDR3 DNA is TGTGCCAGCTCCCAGGGACAGGCGAACACCGGGGAGCTGTTTTTT.

In the case of this clone: A read error likely explains this, since a far larger clone differs by one base. This likely comes from a read error, as the CDR3 has no conserved phenylalanine or tryptophan at its end. The chain combines TRBV29-1 with TRBJ1-1; D is perhaps TRBD1 (5 bases). Trimming stripped 3 bases from V and 6 bases from J, with 8 bases between. Germline loops: CDR1 SQVTM, CDR2 ANQGSEA. This CDR3 is built from 11 residues. CDR3 in amino acids: CSVEKGAEAFS. The CDR3 region has the DNA TGCAGCGTTGAGAAAGGGGCTGAAGCTTTCTCT.

Remarks on this clone: A read error likely explains this, since a far larger clone differs by one base. The rearrangement joins TRBV30 to TRBJ1-4; no firm D call. The germline V gene encodes CDR1 GTSNPN and CDR2 SVGIG (reference sequence). The length of the CDR3 is 14 residues. This chain's CDR3 is CAWNRPGDNEELFF. The CDR3 region has the DNA TGTGCCTGGAACCGCCCGGGTGATAATGAAGAACTGTTTTTT.

There are a few counts of this clone. The chain combines TRBV30 with TRBJ2-1, with 13 bases matching TRBD2. The CDR3 is 20 residues long. J was trimmed by 3 bases and V by 2 bases; bases with no gene match: 16. Germline values: CDR1 GTSNPN, CDR2 SVGIG (reference sequence). Written as DNA, the CDR3 is TGTGCCTGGAGTTTATTATTACCGGGACTAGCGGGATTGTTCTACAATGAGCAGTTCTTC. Translation: CAWSLLLPGLAGLFYNEQFF.

About this clone: This may arise from a read error, as a much more abundant clone is one base away. V is TRBV5-4 and J is TRBJ2-3; D is perhaps TRBD1 (5 bases). Germline CDR1 and CDR2: SGHNT and YYREEE (reference sequence). Trimming took 0 bases from V and 4 from J, leaving 6 bases between them. This CDR3 has 13 residues. This CDR3 reads CASSLEGADTQYF. The CDR3 nucleotides read TGTGCCAGCAGCTTGGAAGGGGCAGATACGCAGTATTTT.

On this clone: A much larger clone lies one base from this, so it may be a read error. The chain is built from TRBV16 and TRBJ1-1; D is undetermined. Per germline, CDR1 KGHSY and CDR2 FQNENV. CDR3 size: 11 residues. V was clipped by 4 bases and J by 4 bases, with 4 bases between them. CDR3 DNA sequence: TGTGCCAGCAGCCCCACCACTGAAGCTTTCTTT. This codes for CASSPTTEAFF.

The genes are TRBV19 and TRBJ1-2; a weak D match, TRBD1 (5 bases). The germline V and J ends were trimmed by 3 bases and 4 bases, with 9 bases remaining between them. This CDR3 is built from 13 residues. Germline CDR1 LNHDA, CDR2 SQIVND (reference sequence). The CDR3 is CASSIAGAYGYTF. CDR3 nucleotide sequence: TGTGCCAGTAGTATCGCTGGGGCCTATGGCTACACCTTC.